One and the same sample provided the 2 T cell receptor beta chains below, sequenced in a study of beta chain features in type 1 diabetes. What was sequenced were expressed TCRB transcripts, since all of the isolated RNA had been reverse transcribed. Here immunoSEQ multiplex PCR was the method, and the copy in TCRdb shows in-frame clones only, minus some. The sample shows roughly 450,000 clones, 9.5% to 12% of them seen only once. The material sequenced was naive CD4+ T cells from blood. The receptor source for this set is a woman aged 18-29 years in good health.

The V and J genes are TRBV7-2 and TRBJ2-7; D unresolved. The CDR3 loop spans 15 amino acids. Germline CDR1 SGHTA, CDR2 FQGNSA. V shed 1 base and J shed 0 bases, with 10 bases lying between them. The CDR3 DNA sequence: TGTGCCAGCAGCTTAGACCCGGCACGCTCCTACGAGCAGTACTTC. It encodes CASSLDPARSYEQYF. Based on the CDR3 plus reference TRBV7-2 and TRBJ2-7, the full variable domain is GAGVSQSPSNKVTEKGKDVELRCDPISGHTALYWYRQSLGQGLEFLIYFQGNSAPDKSGLPSDRFSAERTGGSVSTLTIQRTQQEDSAVYLCASSLDPARSYEQYFGPGTRLTVT.

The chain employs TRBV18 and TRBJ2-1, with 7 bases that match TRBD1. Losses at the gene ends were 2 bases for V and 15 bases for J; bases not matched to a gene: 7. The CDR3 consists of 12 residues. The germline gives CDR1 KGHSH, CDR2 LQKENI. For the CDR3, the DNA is TGTGCCAGCTCACCAGAAAGACAGGGAGCGTTCTTC. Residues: CASSPERQGAFF. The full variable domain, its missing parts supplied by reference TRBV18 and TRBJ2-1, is NAGVMQNPRHLVRRRGQEARLRCSPMKGHSHVYWYRQLPEEGLKFMVYLQKENIIDESGMPKERFSAEFPKEGPSILRIQQVVRGDSAAYFCASSPERQGAFFGPGTRLTVL.